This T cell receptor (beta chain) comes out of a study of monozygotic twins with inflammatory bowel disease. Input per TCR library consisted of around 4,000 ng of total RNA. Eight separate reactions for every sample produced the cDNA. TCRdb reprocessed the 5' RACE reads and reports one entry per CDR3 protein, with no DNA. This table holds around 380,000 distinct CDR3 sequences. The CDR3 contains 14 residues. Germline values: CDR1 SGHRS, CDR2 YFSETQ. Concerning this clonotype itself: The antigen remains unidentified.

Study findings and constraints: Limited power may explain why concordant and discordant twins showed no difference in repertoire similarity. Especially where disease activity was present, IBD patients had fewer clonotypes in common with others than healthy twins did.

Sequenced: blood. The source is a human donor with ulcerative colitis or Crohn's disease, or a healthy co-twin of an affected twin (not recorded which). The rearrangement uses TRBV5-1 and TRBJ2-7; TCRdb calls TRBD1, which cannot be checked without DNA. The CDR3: CASSLQTGYNEQYF.